The TCR beta chain under discussion was sequenced for a study of blood T cell repertoires in COVID-19. Across the study: The samples span acute and convalescent COVID-19 from the United States, Italy and Spain. The cDNA or gDNA used as material had been derived from T cells, B-cell-depleted T cells, or PBMCs.

In the original workflow: Amplification from reference gene primers served as the basis for estimated nucleated cell counts. TCRdb keeps only in-frame clones here, not all; method: immunoSEQ multiplex PCR. V and J calls and clone size come straight from that table; D and trimming were deduced from the DNA. The sample includes around 42,000 clones, approximately 86% of them seen just once. This TCR derives from a man between 65 and 85 years old with acute or convalescent COVID-19. The sequencing input was peripheral blood.

The CDR3 nucleotides read TGTGCCAGCAGTGAGCAGGGAGGGGAGCAGTTCTTC. Its translation is CASSEQGGEQFF. The chain has TRBV6-1 and TRBJ2-1, with 7 bases lining up with TRBD2. This CDR3 spans 12 amino acids. V gave up 3 bases and J gave up 10 bases; unmatched junction bases: 3. The germline CDR1 and CDR2 sequences are MNHNS and SASEGT.